The sequence of this T cell receptor (beta chain) was determined in a study of blood T cell repertoires in COVID-19 (dated by TCRdb to 2018 to 2020). The study in broad terms: Samples covering the acute and convalescent phases of COVID-19 were provided by collaborators in the United States, Italy and Spain. The prospective study material was composed of cDNA or gDNA derived from T cells, B-cell-depleted T cells, or PBMCs. The dataset comprised deeply sampled blood TCRbeta repertoires from subjects exposed to, actively infected with, or recovered from COVID-19. The repertoires were made available in a free public database intended to serve as a resource for research on the immune response to SARS-CoV-2. Samples were obtained from the ongoing ImmuneRACE study (first 160 participants) and from about 1,300 subjects provided by 6 global collaborators. A de-identified subject ID, COVID-19 status, age in years and sex were almost always included in the sample metadata. Where HLA class I and class II types were available, the types were taken from metadata supplied by the sample provider, not from assay-based typing. Beyond this particular receptor, the publication reports: Clinical and demographic metadata were provided uncurated, with the amount varying by source and participant.

With respect to this clone: Its cognate antigen has yet to be identified. Per-nucleotide qualities are absent, and no much larger clonotype sits a single base away.

The collaborating institutions used their own protocols to collect whole blood in K2EDTA tubes. For TCRbeta analysis, collaborators shipped samples in one of three forms: frozen whole blood, isolated PBMCs, or DNA extracted from either of those sample types. The immunoSEQ Assay, a bias-controlled multiplex PCR, was used to amplify TCRbeta CDR3 regions from genomic DNA. In the paper's pipeline: The number of nucleated cells in each sample was estimated by amplification of reference gene primers within the assay. To quantify the absolute abundance of each unique TCRbeta CDR3 rearrangement, sequence reads were collapsed and filtered. For each sample, productive Simpson clonality was calculated as the square root of Simpson's diversity index across productive rearrangements. TCRdb's version of the immuneACCESS table is confined to in-frame rearrangements and falls short of the full clone set. An unresolved V gene accounts for under half of the shortfall where checked; the remainder is of unknown origin. V, J and clone size are taken as reported in that table, and D and trimming were inferred from the DNA itself. The table for this sample lists some 120,000 clones; 90% of them were counted only once. Jointly, the top ten make up 1.5% to 2% of the sample.

Trimming costs V 5 bases and J 1 base, and their ends lie 9 bases apart. The CDR3 numbers 14 residues from cysteine through phenylalanine. The sequence is cut down to CDR3 DNA, 42 bases in frame from base 1. For CDR1 and CDR2, the germline V gene lists KGHSH and LQKENI. The sample consisted of peripheral blood. The TCR sequence derives from a human donor with active COVID-19. The donor label of this sample is uncertain. This sequence uses TRBV18 and TRBJ1-3; the D gene assignment is ambiguous. In nucleotides, the sequence is TGTGCCAGCTCATCGCGATCGTCTGGAAACACCATATATTTT. This translates into CASSSRSSGNTIYF. The CDR3 plus the reference TRBV18 and TRBJ1-3 genes for the other parts give the full variable domain: NAGVMQNPRHLVRRRGQEARLRCSPMKGHSHVYWYRQLPEEGLKFMVYLQKENIIDESGMPKERFSAEFPKEGPSILRIQQVVRGDSAAYFCASSSRSSGNTIYFGEGSWLTVV.